One sample yielded the 24 T cell receptor beta chains listed below, sequenced in a study of neurological immune-mediated disorders. MiXCR was run by TCRdb on the 5' RACE reads, yielding one entry per CDR3 protein. Found here are some 30,000 distinct CDR3 sequences, approximately 13% of them singletons; the top ten hold under 2.5%. The time point here: longitudinal time-point 2. Sequencing was done on a sample of PBMCs. All receptors come from a middle-aged woman in good health.

This clonotype was seen ten or more times. V gene TRBV4-2 combines with J gene TRBJ1-4; 9 nucleotides match TRBD1. With V trimmed by 5 bases and J by 7 bases, 5 bases remained unmatched. Germline values: CDR1 LGHNA, CDR2 YNFKEQ. This CDR3 spans 14 amino acids. In nucleotides, the CDR3 is TGTGCCAGCAGCTACAGGGGGCAGGGTGAAAAACTGTTTTTT. Its translation: CASSYRGQGEKLFF.

The chain carries TRBV16 and TRBJ2-6; the D gene is possibly TRBD1 (7 bases). Trimming removed 5 bases at V and 0 bases at J, with 11 bases between. Germline CDR1 KGHSY, CDR2 FQNENV. This CDR3 comprises 16 residues. CDR3 sequence reads: CASSSGGSSGANVLTF. DNA of the CDR3: TGTGCCAGCAGCTCAGGGGGGAGCTCTGGGGCCAACGTCCTGACTTTC.

This clonotype counts as medium-sized. The chain couples TRBV7-2 to TRBJ2-1; 9 bases map to TRBD2. The germline gives CDR1 SGHTA, CDR2 FQGNSA. The CDR3 extends over 17 amino acids. V gave up 1 base and J gave up 6 bases; unmatched junction bases: 10. CDR3 residues: CASSLEFLAGNPNEQFF. CDR3 DNA: TGTGCCAGCAGCTTAGAGTTCCTAGCGGGGAATCCCAATGAGCAGTTCTTC.

This clonotype has ten or more counts. This rearrangement joins TRBV7-9 to TRBJ2-1; 12 nucleotides agree with TRBD2. The CDR3 runs to 17 residues. Germline trimming cut 2 bases from V and 2 bases from J; bases unmatched to any gene: 4. CDR1 is SEHNR and CDR2 is FQNEAQ in the germline V gene (reference sequence). The CDR3 spells CASSLPLAGGPYNEQFF. In nucleotides, the CDR3 is TGTGCCAGCAGCTTACCTCTAGCGGGGGGGCCCTACAATGAGCAGTTCTTC.

There are many counts of this clonotype. The rearrangement uses TRBV5-1 and TRBJ2-5, with D uncertain. Between the trimmed V and J ends, which lost 4 bases and 2 bases, there was a span of 3 bases. Germline V gene sequence: CDR1 SGHRS, CDR2 YFSETQ. This CDR3 is built from 11 residues. CDR3 in amino acids: CASSKQETQYF. The CDR3 region has the DNA TGCGCCAGCAGCAAACAAGAGACCCAGTACTTC.

This clonotype has just a few counts. The rearrangement uses TRBV20-1 and TRBJ2-3; tentative D call: TRBD1 (6 bases). The germline V gene encodes CDR1 DFQATT and CDR2 SNEGSKA (reference sequence). This CDR3 region has 14 residues. The V and J ends lost 2 bases and 4 bases respectively, with 13 bases between them. The CDR3 loop is CSARKVGAPDTQYF. The DNA of the CDR3 is TGCAGTGCTAGAAAGGTGGGGGCCCCAGATACGCAGTATTTT.

Only one count was recorded for this clonotype. This may come from a read error, since a much larger clone is one base off. The chain employs TRBV6-5 and TRBJ1-2; 8 bases match TRBD1. CDR3 length: 13 amino acids. Germline-derived CDR1 and CDR2 are MNHEY and SVGAGI. The trim removed 2 bases at V and 12 bases at J, leaving 8 bases unmatched. CDR3 sequence: CASSYRTGSGHTF. Written as DNA, the CDR3 is TGTGCCAGCAGTTACCGGACAGGGAGCGGCCACACCTTC.

This clonotype came up many times. This sequence joins TRBV3-1 and TRBJ1-1; TRBD1 might be the D (5 bases). Trimming pared 2 bases from V and 5 bases from J, leaving 9 bases between. The CDR3 runs to 13 residues. The germline gives CDR1 LGHDT, CDR2 YNNKEL (reference sequence). CDR3 amino acids: CASSQHGATEAFF. The CDR3, as DNA: TGTGCCAGCAGCCAACACGGGGCGACTGAAGCTTTCTTT.

In this sample, this clonotype turned up many times. A junction end diverges from the germline sequence, so it may reflect a read error. The chain is built from TRBV16 and TRBJ2-1; D is uncertain. The CDR3 runs 12 residues. Germline lookup yields CDR1 KGHSY and CDR2 FQNENV. The chain's CDR3 is CASSQSGPPCIF. The CDR3 nucleotides are TGTGCCAGCAGCCAATCAGGGCCCCCCTGTATCTTC.

At least ten counts were recorded for this clonotype. The chain couples TRBV25-1 to TRBJ2-7; 9 bases fit TRBD2. V trimming: 3 bases; J trimming: 7 bases; junction bases outside the gene matches: 10. This CDR3 comprises 15 residues. CDR1 and CDR2 from the germline V gene are MGHDK and SYGVNS. This CDR3 is CASSEVLAGPGEQYF. The CDR3 DNA follows: TGTGCCAGCAGTGAGGTCCTAGCGGGGCCGGGTGAGCAGTACTTC.

Ten or more counts support this clonotype. The gene calls are TRBV29-1 and TRBJ1-1, with TRBD1 identical over 10 bases. This CDR3 spans 13 amino acids. V dropped 4 bases and J dropped 5; count of bases not matched to a gene: 4. CDR1 and CDR2 (germline): SQVTM, ANQGSEA. The CDR3 reads CSVVGQGSTEAFF. The DNA of the CDR3 is TGCAGCGTTGTGGGACAGGGGTCGACTGAAGCTTTCTTT.

The sample holds many counts of this clonotype. The J gene is TRBJ2-3, the V gene TRBV3-1; a weak D match, TRBD2 (5 bases). Germline CDR1 is LGHDT and CDR2 is YNNKEL (reference sequence). The CDR3 extends over 14 amino acids. Trimming removed 4 bases from V and 1 base from J, with 9 bases in between. CDR3: CASSPGVGTDTQYF. Written as DNA, the CDR3 is TGTGCCAGCAGCCCCGGGGTGGGCACAGATACGCAGTATTTT.

The chain couples TRBV7-3 to TRBJ2-7; D unclear. The CDR3 is 13 residues long. Germline V CDR1 and CDR2: SGHTA, FQGTGA. With 5 bases removed from V and 6 bases from J, the gap between germline ends came to 14 bases. DNA for the CDR3: TGTGCCAGCAGCGCCCAAGCGCGGTCCGAGCAGTACTTC. Translating gives CASSAQARSEQYF.

The sample holds many counts of this clonotype. The J gene is TRBJ1-2, the V gene TRBV12-3 or TRBV12-4, with D uncertain. This CDR3 has 12 residues. The V and J ends lost 1 base and 8 bases respectively, with 8 bases between them. CDR3 region: CASSLVQGGYTF. CDR3 sequence (DNA): TGTGCCAGCAGTTTAGTTCAAGGGGGCTACACCTTC.

This chain joins TRBV3-1 and TRBJ1-2; D uncertain. Per the germline V gene, CDR1 is LGHDT and CDR2 is YNNKEL (reference sequence). The CDR3 is made up of 15 amino acids. V was shortened by 0 bases and J by 0 bases, with 8 bases between the two germline ends. This CDR3 is CASSQDPRPNYGYTF. In nucleotides, the CDR3 is TGTGCCAGCAGCCAAGATCCCCGGCCTAACTATGGCTACACCTTC.

The chain links TRBV5-1 to TRBJ2-3; D tentatively fits TRBD1 or TRBD2 (5 bases each). From germline, CDR1 is SGHRS and CDR2 YFSETQ. Trimming left V 4 bases short and J 1 base short, with 19 bases between. This CDR3 has 17 residues. Here the CDR3 DNA reads TGCGCCAGCAGCGGGCGTTTCGAGGGGCTGGGCACAGATACGCAGTATTTT. Protein sequence: CASSGRFEGLGTDTQYF.

This clonotype showed up many times. CDR3 bases: TGCGCCAGCAGCTCAGCACCCGGCGGGACAGGGCCCTACGAGCAGTACTTC. Translated, it gives CASSSAPGGTGPYEQYF. The chain uses TRBV5-1 and TRBJ2-7; 9 bases map to TRBD1. CDR1 is SGHRS, CDR2 YFSETQ, per germline. The CDR3 is made up of 17 amino acids. V shed 3 bases, J shed 2 bases, and the junction held 12 bases outside the gene matches.

By sample share, this clonotype is medium-sized. V gene TRBV6-2 or TRBV6-3 combines with J gene TRBJ1-4, with D perhaps TRBD1 (5 bases). Germline CDR1 and CDR2: MNHEY and SVGEGT. This CDR3 contains 13 residues. Trimming left V 4 bases short and J 10 bases short, with 13 bases between. CDR3 protein: CASSLGDGAKLFF. CDR3 sequence (DNA): TGTGCCAGCAGTTTGGGGGACGGCGCAAAACTGTTTTTT.

Ten or more counts support this clonotype. This rearrangement joins TRBV19 to TRBJ1-5; possibly TRBD1 for D (6 bases). The CDR3 runs 13 residues. V shed 6 bases and J shed 6 bases, with 12 bases lying between them. Germline V gene sequence: CDR1 LNHDA, CDR2 SQIVND (reference sequence). Here the CDR3 reads CASSAQGGQPQHF. The DNA of the CDR3 is TGTGCCAGTAGCGCACAGGGCGGTCAGCCCCAGCATTTT.

This clonotype was found many times. The chain links TRBV27 to TRBJ1-1; D gene ambiguous. The CDR3 is 14 residues long. V gave up 3 bases and J gave up 1 base, with 9 bases separating them. Germline V gene sequence: CDR1 MNHEY, CDR2 SMNVEV (reference sequence). CDR3 sequence: CASSLGRPNTEAFF. The CDR3 DNA sequence: TGTGCCAGCAGTTTGGGCAGGCCGAACACTGAAGCTTTCTTT.

This clonotype was counted ten times or more. The rearrangement links TRBV12-3 or TRBV12-4 to TRBJ1-2, with 7 bases aligning to TRBD1. The CDR3 covers 15 residues. V trimming: 2 bases; J trimming: 5 bases; junction bases outside the gene matches: 8. CDR3 bases: TGTGCCAGCAGTTTAAGCCACGGGACAGCTTATGGCTACACCTTC. Its protein product is CASSLSHGTAYGYTF.

This clonotype has ten or more counts. The chain employs TRBV7-2 and TRBJ1-4, with D possibly matching TRBD1 (6 bases). Trimming stripped 5 bases from V and 3 bases from J, with 10 bases between. Germline-derived CDR1 and CDR2 are SGHTA and FQGNSA. There are 14 residues in the CDR3. The chain's CDR3 is CASSPQGPNEKLFF. DNA of the CDR3: TGTGCCAGCAGCCCACAGGGCCCTAATGAAAAACTGTTTTTT.

This clonotype was seen ten or more times. The gene calls are TRBV7-6 and TRBJ2-7, with a tentative D call TRBD1 (6 bases). The V gene lost 1 base and the J gene lost 2 bases, with 9 bases spanning the gap. The CDR3 consists of 14 residues. Germline loops: CDR1 SGHVS, CDR2 FNYEAQ. The CDR3 is CASSLGEGAYEQYF. CDR3 sequence (DNA): TGTGCCAGCAGCTTAGGAGAGGGGGCCTACGAGCAGTACTTC.

This clonotype was recorded many times. The CDR3 coding sequence is TGTGCCAGCAGCCCTGCGGGACAGGGAAGGTTCCACGAGCAGTACTTC. Translation gives CASSPAGQGRFHEQYF. The gene calls are TRBV7-2 and TRBJ2-7, with 9 bases identical to TRBD1. The germline V gene has CDR1 SGHTA and CDR2 FQGNSA. The CDR3 sequence is 16 residues long. The trim removed 5 bases at V and 5 bases at J, leaving 13 bases unmatched.